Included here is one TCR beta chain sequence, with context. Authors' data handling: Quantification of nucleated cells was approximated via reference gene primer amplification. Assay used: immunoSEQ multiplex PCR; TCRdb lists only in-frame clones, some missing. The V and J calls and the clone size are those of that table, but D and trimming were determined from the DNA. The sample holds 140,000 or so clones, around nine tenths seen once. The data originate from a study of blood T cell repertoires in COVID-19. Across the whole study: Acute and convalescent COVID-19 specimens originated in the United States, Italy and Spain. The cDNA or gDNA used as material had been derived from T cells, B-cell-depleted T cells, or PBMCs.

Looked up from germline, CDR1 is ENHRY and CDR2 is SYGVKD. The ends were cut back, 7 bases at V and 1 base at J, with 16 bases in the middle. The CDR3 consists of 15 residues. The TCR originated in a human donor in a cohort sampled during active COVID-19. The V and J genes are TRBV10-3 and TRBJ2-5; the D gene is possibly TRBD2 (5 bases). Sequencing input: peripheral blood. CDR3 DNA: TGTGCCATCAAGTCTCCTCGGGGTCCCCAAGAGACCCAGTACTTC. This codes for CAIKSPRGPQETQYF.